This section outlines one TCR beta chain sequence together with its context. Germline loops: CDR1 SGDLS, CDR2 YYNGEE. CDR3 size: 15 residues. Losses at the gene ends were 2 bases for V and 5 bases for J; bases not matched to a gene: 7. This specimen comes from a study of beta chain features in type 1 diabetes. The isolated RNA, all of it, was reverse transcribed, so expressed TCRB transcripts were what got sequenced. Some clones are missing from TCRdb's copy, which holds only in-frame ones; the method was immunoSEQ multiplex PCR. The sample records approximately 150,000 clones, 9% to 10% being singletons.

Sequenced sample: central memory CD4+ T cells from blood. The chain combines TRBV9 with TRBJ2-1; 7 bases match TRBD1. This sequence originates from a woman between 18 and 29 years old in good health. The CDR3 sequence: CASSVGRGRHNEQFF. The CDR3 nucleotides are TGTGCCAGCAGCGTGGGCAGGGGGAGACACAATGAGCAGTTCTTC.